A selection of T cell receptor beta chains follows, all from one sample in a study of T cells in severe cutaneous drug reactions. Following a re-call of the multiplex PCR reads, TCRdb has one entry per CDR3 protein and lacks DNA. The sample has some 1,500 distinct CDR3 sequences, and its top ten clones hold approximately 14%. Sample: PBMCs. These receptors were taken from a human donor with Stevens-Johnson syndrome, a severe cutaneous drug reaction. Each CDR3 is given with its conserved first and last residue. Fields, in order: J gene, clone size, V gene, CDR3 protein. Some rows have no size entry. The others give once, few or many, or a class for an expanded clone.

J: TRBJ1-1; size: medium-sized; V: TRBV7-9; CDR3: CASSLQLNTEAFF
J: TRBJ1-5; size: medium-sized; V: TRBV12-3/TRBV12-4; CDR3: CASSWGQGNQPQHF
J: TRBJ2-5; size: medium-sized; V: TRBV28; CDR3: CASSVGTSQETQYF
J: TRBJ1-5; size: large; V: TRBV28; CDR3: CASSSPGLPQHF
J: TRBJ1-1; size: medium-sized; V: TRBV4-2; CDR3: CASSPEGYGSNTEAFF
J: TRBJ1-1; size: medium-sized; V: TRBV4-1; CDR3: CASSQGQGLNTEAFF
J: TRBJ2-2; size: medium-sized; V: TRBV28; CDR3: CASTGSRELFF
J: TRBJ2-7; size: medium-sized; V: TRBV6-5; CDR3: CASSYSTQLPYEQYF
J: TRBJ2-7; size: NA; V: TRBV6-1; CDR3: CASSPDRIYSYEQYF
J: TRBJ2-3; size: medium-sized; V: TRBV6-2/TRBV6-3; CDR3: CASSYKLDRADTQYF
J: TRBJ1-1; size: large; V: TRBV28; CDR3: CASSFSRNTEAFF
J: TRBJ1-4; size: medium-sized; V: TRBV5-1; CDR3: CASSPRGQGEKLFF
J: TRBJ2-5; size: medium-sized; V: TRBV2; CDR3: CASSGDMVETQYF
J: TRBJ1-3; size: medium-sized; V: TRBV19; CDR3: CASSITARGNTIYF
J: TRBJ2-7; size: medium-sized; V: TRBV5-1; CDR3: CASSWRTGSYEQYF
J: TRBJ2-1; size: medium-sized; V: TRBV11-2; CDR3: CASSQLMGRTNEQFF
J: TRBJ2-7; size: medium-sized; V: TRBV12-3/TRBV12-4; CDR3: CASSSQGAFYEQYF
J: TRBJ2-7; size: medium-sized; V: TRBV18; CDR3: CASSPRDSGNYEQYF
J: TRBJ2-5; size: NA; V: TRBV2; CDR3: CASSFRAGGPETQYF
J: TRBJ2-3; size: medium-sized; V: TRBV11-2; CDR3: CASSSGTLRPDTQYF
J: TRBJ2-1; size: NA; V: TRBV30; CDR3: CAWSAPPWGTENYNEQFF
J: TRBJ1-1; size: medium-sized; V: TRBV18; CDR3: CASSPVASTEAFF
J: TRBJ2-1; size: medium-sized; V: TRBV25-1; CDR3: CASSPGGEQFF
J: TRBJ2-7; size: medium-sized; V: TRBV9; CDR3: CASSPGVSYEQYF
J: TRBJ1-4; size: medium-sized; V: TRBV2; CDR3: CASSEGGAGSNEKLFF
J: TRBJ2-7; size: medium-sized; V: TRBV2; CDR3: CASSEAPPGTSGGRLYEQYF
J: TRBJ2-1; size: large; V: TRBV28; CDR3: CASNIQRELTDEQFF
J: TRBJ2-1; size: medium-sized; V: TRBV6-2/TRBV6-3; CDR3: CASSYPLLGPLSYNEQFF
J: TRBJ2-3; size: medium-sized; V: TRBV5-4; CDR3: CAILRGGTDTQYF
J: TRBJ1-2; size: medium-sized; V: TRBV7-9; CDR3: CASSRQGMNGYTF
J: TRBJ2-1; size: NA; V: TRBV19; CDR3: CASSIIMGRGANNEQFF
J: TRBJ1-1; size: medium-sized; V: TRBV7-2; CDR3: CASSLDTAGEAFF
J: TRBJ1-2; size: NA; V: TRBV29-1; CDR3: CSVFWLGTDGYTF
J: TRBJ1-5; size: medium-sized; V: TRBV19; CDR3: CASSISSYSNQPQHF
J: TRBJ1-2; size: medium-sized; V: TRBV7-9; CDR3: CASSWGTGPVDYGYTF
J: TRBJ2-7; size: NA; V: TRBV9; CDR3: CASSVAGTGYYEQYF
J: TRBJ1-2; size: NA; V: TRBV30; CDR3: CAWHGAGVYGYTF
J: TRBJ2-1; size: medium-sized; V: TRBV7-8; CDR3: CASSSSRVDEQFF
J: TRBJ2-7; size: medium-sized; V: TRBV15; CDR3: CATSRGLSYEQYF
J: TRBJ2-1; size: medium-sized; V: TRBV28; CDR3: CASTLQGVSGEQFF
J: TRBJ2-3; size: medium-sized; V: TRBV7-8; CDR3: CASSLRTGVTDTQYF
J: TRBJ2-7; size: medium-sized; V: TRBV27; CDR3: CASSFPGLEQYF
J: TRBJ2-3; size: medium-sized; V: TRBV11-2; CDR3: CASSPAGGYELNTQYF
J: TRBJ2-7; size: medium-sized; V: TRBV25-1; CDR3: CASSGPPSGEQYF
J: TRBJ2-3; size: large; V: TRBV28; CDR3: CASSFPDTTGPYTDTQYF
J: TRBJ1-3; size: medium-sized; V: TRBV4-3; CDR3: CASSQDTSSGNTIYF
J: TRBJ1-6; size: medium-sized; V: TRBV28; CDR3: CASILGMGSSYNSPLHF
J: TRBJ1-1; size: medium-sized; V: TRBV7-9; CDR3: CASSPAGVDIFNTEAFF